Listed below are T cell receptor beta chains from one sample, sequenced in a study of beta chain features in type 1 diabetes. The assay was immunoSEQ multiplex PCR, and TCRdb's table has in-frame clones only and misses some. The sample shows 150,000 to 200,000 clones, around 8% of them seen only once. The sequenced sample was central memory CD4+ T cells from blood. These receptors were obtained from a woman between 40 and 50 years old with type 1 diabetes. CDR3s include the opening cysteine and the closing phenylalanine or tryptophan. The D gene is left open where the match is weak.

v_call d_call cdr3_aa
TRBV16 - CASSLAGTRSDEQYF
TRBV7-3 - CASSLSPGSYEQYF
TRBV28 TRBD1 CASSSPTGQGGGRSNQPQHF
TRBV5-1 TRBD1 CASSAGQGEYDTEAFF
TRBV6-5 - CASRGGGQDRQQYF
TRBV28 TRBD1 CASSLRGRLNTEAFF
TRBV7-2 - CASSPGRGQVREQYF
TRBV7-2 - CASSPMRSSKLFF
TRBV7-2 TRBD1 CASSYDRDRANTGELFF
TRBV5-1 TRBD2 CASSLAPSGDTGELFF
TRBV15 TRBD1 CATSRSQGAFGETQYF
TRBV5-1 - CASSLGGFSYGYTF
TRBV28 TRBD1 CASRSGTGGVTEAFF
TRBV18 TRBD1 CASSRGTGTEAFF
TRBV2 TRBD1 CASSPTGGIEKLFF
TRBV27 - CASSLRDTQYF
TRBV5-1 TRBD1 CASSWGQTGEAFF
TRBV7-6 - CASSLEYGRGGQPQHF
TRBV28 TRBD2 CASSVLAGASSGANVLTF
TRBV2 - CASRTDSNYGYTF
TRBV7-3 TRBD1 CASSLSGTADNEQFF
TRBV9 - CASGQANYGYTF
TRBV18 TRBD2 CASSPPGTSGSNDIQYF
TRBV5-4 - CASSLGAGYGYTF
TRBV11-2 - CASSLGSRNVVNEQFF
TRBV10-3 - CAITIGGSYNEQFF
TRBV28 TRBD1 CASRGTGWEPQHF
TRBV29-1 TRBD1 CSVHRDRGLSEAFF
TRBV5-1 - CASKLDLTNGEQYF
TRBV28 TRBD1 CASSSGTVNTEAFF
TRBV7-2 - CASSTVGNQPQHF
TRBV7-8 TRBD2 CASSPGGPQETQYF
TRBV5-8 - CASSRQDSPLHF
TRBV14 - CASSHAEGIRSF
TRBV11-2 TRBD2 CASSLVSSGGLETQYF
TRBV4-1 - CASSQELVVRGASLKETQYF
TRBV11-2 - CASSLEGRGTEAFF
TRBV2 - CASHRDKYTGELFF
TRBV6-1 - CASKEGLMETQYF
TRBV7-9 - CASSLGSQPHYGYTF
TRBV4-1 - CASSPSRGQRGSTDTQYF
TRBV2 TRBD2 CASKREVYNEQFF
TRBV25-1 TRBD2 CASSLGTSGSSEQYF
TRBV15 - CATSSRVWGTDTQYF
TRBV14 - CASSPDLASYNEQFF
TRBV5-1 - CASSLRQASYNEQFF
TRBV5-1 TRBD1 CASSPRDRDYEQYF
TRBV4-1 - CASSQTAQGNEKLFF
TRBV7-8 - CASSLASSQPQHF
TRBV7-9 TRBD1 CASSLQGVENYGYTF
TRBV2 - CASSSAVGTEAFF
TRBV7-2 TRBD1 CASSPGQSETQYF